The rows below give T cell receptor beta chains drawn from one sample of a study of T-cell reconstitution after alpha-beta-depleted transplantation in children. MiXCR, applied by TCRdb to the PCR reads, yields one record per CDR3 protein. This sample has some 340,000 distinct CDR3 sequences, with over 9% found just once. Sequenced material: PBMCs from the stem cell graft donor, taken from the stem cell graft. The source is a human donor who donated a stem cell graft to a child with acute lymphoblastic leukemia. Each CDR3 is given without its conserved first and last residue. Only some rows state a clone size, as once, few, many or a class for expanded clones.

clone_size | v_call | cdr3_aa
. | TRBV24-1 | ATSASRYNEQF
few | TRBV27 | ASSLSSSLQQY
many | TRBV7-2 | ASSFSGTGLSVPVGYYEQY
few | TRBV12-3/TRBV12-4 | ASSFQPGPGELF
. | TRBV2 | ASSSDGSGEAF
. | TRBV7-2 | ASSPQGVKQF
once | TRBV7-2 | ASRLAGGPGETQY
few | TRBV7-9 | ASISPRIGRAYNEQF
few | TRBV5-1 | ASSLVRTSGANVLT
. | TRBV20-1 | SARFRQGQPQH
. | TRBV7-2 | ASSFFTFWREGSYEQY
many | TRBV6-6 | ASTTGGSYGYT
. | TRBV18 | ASSPPGAGEYEQY
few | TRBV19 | ATRALDQETQY
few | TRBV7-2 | ASSRDSHTYEQY